The clone carrying this TCR beta chain has just a few counts. The antigen remains undetermined. The record originates from a study of cytomegalovirus exposure and HLA in healthy donors. PCR employed 60 Vbeta and 13 Jbeta primers. Sequenced by immunoSEQ multiplex PCR; TCRdb stores in-frame clones only, minus some. The sample has around 64,000 clones, approximately 90% seen once; the top ten hold about 12%. The V gene lost 7 bases and the J gene lost 1 base, with 22 bases spanning the gap. CDR3 size: 17 residues. CDR1 is SNHLY, CDR2 FYNNEI, per germline. Whole-study findings and limits: A later analysis associated roughly 15,000 TCR beta sequences with HLA alleles at a 0.05 false discovery rate. In vitro testing confirmed three CMV-associated chains as specific for CMV antigens.

The J gene is TRBJ1-1, the V gene TRBV2; perhaps TRBD1 as D (6 bases). The sample comprised PBMCs. The sequence was collected from a woman in her thirties in good health and CMV-seropositive. Written as DNA, the CDR3 is TGTGCCAGCAATCTAGGGGGGGGCCGAACTAAGAACACTGAAGCTTTCTTT. Translation gives CASNLGGGRTKNTEAFF.